This T cell receptor (beta chain) is drawn from a study of T cell repertoires in cytomegalovirus infection. With respect to this clonotype: The antigen remains undetermined.

Regarding the study as a whole: HLA-C-restricted TCR beta clonotypes specific for CMV led the ex vivo response.

The CDR3 contains 14 residues. Germline-derived CDR1 and CDR2 are LNHNV and YYDKDF (reference sequence). The germline V and J ends were trimmed by 3 bases and 1 base, with 7 bases remaining between them. TCRdb re-analysed the reads in MiXCR, keeping a single row per CDR3 protein. The table lists about 740,000 distinct CDR3 sequences, roughly 30% of them singletons. Sequenced material: cultured PBMCs, taken from culture after CMV antigen stimulation. The chain combines TRBV15 with TRBJ1-5, with D possibly being TRBD1 (5 bases). This clonotype was obtained from a human donor in good health (CMV status not recorded). Some clones in this sample may be carry-over from other donors' samples. Here the CDR3 DNA reads TGTGCCACCAGCAGGACAGTAAGCAATCAGCCCCAGCATTTT. It codes for CATSRTVSNQPQHF.